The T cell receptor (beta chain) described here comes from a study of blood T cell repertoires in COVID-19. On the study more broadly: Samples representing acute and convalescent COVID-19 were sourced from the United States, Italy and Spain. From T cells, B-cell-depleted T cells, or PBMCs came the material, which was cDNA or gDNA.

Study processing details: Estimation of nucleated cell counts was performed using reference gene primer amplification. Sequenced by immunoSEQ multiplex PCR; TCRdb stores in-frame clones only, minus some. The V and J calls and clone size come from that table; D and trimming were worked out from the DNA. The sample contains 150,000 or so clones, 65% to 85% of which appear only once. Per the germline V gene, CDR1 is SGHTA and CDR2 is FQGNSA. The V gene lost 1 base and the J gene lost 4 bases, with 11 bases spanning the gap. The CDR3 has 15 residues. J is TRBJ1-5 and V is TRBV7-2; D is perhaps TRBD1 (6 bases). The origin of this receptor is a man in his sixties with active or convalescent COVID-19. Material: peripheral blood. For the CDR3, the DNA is TGTGCCAGCAGCTTAGGGCAGGGGCGGAATCAGCCCCAGCATTTT. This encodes CASSLGQGRNQPQHF. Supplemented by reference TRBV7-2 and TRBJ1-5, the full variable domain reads GAGVSQSPSNKVTEKGKDVELRCDPISGHTALYWYRQSLGQGLEFLIYFQGNSAPDKSGLPSDRFSAERTGGSVSTLTIQRTQQEDSAVYLCASSLGQGRNQPQHFGDGTRLSIL.